This is a list of T cell receptor beta chains from one sample in a study of cytomegalovirus exposure and HLA in healthy donors. Sequencing was performed with immunoSEQ multiplex PCR; in TCRdb, only in-frame clones are kept and a portion is missing. Of over 150,000 clones in the sample, about four fifths were seen once. Sample: PBMCs. The source of these receptors is a male donor in good health and CMV-seropositive. CDR3s include the opening cysteine and the closing phenylalanine or tryptophan. The D gene is left open where the match is weak.

d_call,v_call,j_call,cdr3_aa
-,TRBV19,TRBJ1-2,CASGQQGHYGYTF
-,TRBV14,TRBJ1-2,CASSLLITGPWTF
-,TRBV7-2,TRBJ2-2,CASSLVPALVTGELFF
-,TRBV10-3,TRBJ1-1,CAISGQGIPGAFF
TRBD1,TRBV9,TRBJ1-2,CASSVGSRGNYGYTF
TRBD1,TRBV7-2,TRBJ1-2,CASSSSGQGRYGYTF
-,TRBV5-1,TRBJ2-7,CASSDSTYEQYF
-,TRBV5-4,TRBJ2-3,CASSTLSSWRDTQYF
-,TRBV18,TRBJ1-1,CASSPGQNTEAFF
-,TRBV5-1,TRBJ2-4,CASSLEPGVAKNIQYF
TRBD2,TRBV5-6,TRBJ2-7,CASRKAGTTYEQYF
TRBD1,TRBV5-6,TRBJ2-4,CASSFGQAGLAKNIQYF
TRBD1,TRBV28,TRBJ2-5,CASSLSGQGGQETQYF
TRBD2,TRBV5-1,TRBJ2-3,CASSLEGTSGGRTDTQYF
TRBD2,TRBV18,TRBJ2-2,CASSPLAGASGTGELFF
TRBD2,TRBV7-8,TRBJ2-7,CASSRTSGLAYEQYF
-,TRBV7-2,TRBJ2-7,CASSLGFGISYEQYF
TRBD2,TRBV7-8,TRBJ2-5,CASSGTSGRARETQYF
-,TRBV7-2,TRBJ1-1,CASSPGGEAFF
-,TRBV11-3,TRBJ1-1,CASSPRGNTEAFF
TRBD2,TRBV10-3,TRBJ2-3,CATAASGKASSTDTQYF
-,TRBV28,TRBJ1-2,CASSSPVTTANYGYTF
-,TRBV19,TRBJ1-5,CASSPGQFNQPQHF
-,TRBV20-1,TRBJ2-3,CSARVGDSEYF
-,TRBV30,TRBJ2-2,CAWSVLTGELFF
TRBD1,TRBV19,TRBJ1-2,CASSPGQVKVSGGYTF
-,TRBV5-1,TRBJ2-1,CASSPARSNNEQFF
-,TRBV19,TRBJ2-5,CASSIVGGNQETQYF
TRBD2,TRBV5-1,TRBJ2-6,CASSFLSGGATGANVLTF
-,TRBV27,TRBJ2-1,CASRLPQWQGGDEQFF
-,TRBV7-2,TRBJ2-7,CASSLGSVYEQYF
TRBD1,TRBV30,TRBJ1-1,CAWSATGEGNTEAFF
TRBD1,TRBV4-3,TRBJ1-1,CASSQEDRANTEAFF
TRBD1,TRBV5-4,TRBJ2-7,CASSTDRGTSYEQYF
TRBD1,TRBV5-1,TRBJ2-2,CASSDTGTGGTGELFF
-,TRBV11-2,TRBJ2-5,CASSTAPGTQYF
-,TRBV2,TRBJ2-5,CASRETPGLSPQTQYF
-,TRBV6-5,TRBJ2-7,CASSRRGKGNEQYF
-,TRBV18,TRBJ1-6,CASSPQGSLNSPLHF
TRBD2,TRBV10-3,TRBJ2-1,CAISEPELAGVGTEQFF
TRBD1,TRBV7-2,TRBJ2-4,CASSLEDRDSQYF
TRBD2,TRBV9,TRBJ2-1,CASRKGLAGGTSSYNEQFF
-,TRBV7-2,TRBJ2-1,CASSEQYNEQFF
-,TRBV5-4,TRBJ1-6,CASSLGQASSPLHF
-,TRBV5-1,TRBJ2-7,CASSSDLDEQYF
TRBD2,TRBV10-2,TRBJ2-1,CASRVAGAKGNEQFF